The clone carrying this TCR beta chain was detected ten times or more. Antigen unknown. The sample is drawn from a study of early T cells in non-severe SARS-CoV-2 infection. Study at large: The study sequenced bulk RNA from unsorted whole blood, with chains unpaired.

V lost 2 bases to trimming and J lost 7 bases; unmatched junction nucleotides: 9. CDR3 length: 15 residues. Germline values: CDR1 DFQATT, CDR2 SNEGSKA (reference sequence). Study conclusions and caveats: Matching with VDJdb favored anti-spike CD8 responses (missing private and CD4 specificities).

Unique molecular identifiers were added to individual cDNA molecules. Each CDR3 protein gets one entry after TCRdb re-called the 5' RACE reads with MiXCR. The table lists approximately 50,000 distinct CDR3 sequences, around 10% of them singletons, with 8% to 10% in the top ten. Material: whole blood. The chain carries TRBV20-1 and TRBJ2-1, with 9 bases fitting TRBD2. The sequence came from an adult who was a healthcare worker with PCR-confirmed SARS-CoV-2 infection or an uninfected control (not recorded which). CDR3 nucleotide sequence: TGCAGTGCTAGATCAGCGGGAGGCCGTGGGAATGAGCAGTTCTTC. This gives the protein CSARSAGGRGNEQFF.